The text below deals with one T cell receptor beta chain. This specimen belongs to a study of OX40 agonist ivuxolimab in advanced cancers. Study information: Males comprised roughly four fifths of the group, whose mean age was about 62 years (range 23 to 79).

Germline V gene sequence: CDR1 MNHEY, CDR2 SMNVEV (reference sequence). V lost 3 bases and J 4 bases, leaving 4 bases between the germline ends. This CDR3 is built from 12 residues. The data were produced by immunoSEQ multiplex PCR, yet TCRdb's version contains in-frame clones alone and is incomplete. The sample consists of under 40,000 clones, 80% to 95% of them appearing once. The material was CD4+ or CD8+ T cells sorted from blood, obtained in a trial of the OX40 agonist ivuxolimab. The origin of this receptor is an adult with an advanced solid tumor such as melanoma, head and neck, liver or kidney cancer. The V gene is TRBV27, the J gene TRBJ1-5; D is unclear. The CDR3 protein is CASSFQNQPQHF. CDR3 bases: TGTGCCAGCAGTTTCCAAAATCAGCCCCAGCATTTT.